This TCR beta chain was obtained from a study of long-term antiretroviral therapy in people with HIV. For this clone: Its antigen is not known.

Participants with HIV, all of them, were treated in the United States. Runs used v3.0 of the immunoSEQ assay and were done at survey level. Generated by immunoSEQ multiplex PCR, the TCRdb table keeps only in-frame clones and is missing some. In the table there are more than 6,000 clones, about 76% of which are singletons. Broader study findings: Increased diversity was seen after ART, yet it remained lower than in transplant donor controls. Older ART regimens were possibly in use when the blood was collected between about 2003 and 2017.

The J segment lost 6 bases and the V segment lost 0 bases, leaving 0 bases of the junction unmatched. Germline loops: CDR1 SGHRS, CDR2 YFSETQ. This CDR3 is 14 amino acids long. The clonotype originates from a man aged 18 to 29 with HIV. The specimen comprised unsorted PBMCs, sampled 0.1 years before starting antiretroviral therapy. This chain connects TRBV5-1 to TRBJ2-2; TRBD1 agrees at 9 bases. The CDR3, as DNA: TGCGCCAGCAGCTTGGGGACAGGGGCCGGGGAGCTGTTTTTT. Translating it yields CASSLGTGAGELFF.